This T cell receptor (beta chain) was recovered during a study of blood T cells in healthy people across ages. Isolation per sample recovered at least 7 million PBMCs. The CDR3 spans 17 residues. Germline V CDR1 and CDR2: SGHTA, FQGNSA. Trimming shortened V by 5 bases and J by 5 bases, and 22 bases separated the two germline ends. Alongside a J-beta primer mix, a sample-barcoded 5' primer served in a second PCR lasting about 7 to 12 cycles. Each cDNA molecule carried a tag from a template-switch adaptor that contained 12 random nucleotides. MiXCR, applied by TCRdb to the 5' RACE reads, yields one record per CDR3 protein. Among over 1,500,000 distinct CDR3 sequences listed, approximately 50% were seen once.

The sequencing input was blood. The receptor's source is a woman aged 40 to 55 in good health. V usage is TRBV7-2 and J usage is TRBJ2-1; D unresolved. In DNA, the CDR3 is TGTGCCAGCAGCCACCGCCGTAGGACGACATTTGACAATGAGCAGTTCTTC. Its protein is CASSHRRRTTFDNEQFF. Looking up the rest from reference TRBV7-2 and TRBJ2-1 gives the full variable domain: GAGVSQSPSNKVTEKGKDVELRCDPISGHTALYWYRQSLGQGLEFLIYFQGNSAPDKSGLPSDRFSAERTGGSVSTLTIQRTQQEDSAVYLCASSHRRRTTFDNEQFFGPGTRLTVL.